The sequence of this T cell receptor beta chain was determined in a study of shared T cell receptors in the human thymus. CDR1 SGHVS and CDR2 FQNEAQ come from the germline V gene. The CDR3 is made up of 13 amino acids. The ends were cut back, 3 bases at V and 5 bases at J, with 11 bases in the middle. Clones were read by immunoSEQ multiplex PCR, and TCRdb kept only the in-frame ones, dropping some. The sample carries about 660,000 clones, approximately 90% recorded once. These data were likewise used in another study, on human thymus T cells. That paper notes: Donation was from healthy Finnish infants who were having corrective surgery that addressed congenital heart defects. The thymus was resected at corrective cardiac surgery. Use of V and J genes seemed skewed within the thymic and blood repertoires. Related research described strongly overlapping thymic repertoires in unrelated people.

This TCR came from a boy younger than two with a congenital heart defect. The chain recombines TRBV7-8 with TRBJ2-7; D might be TRBD1 (6 bases). Material: thymocytes. CDR3 DNA sequence: TGTGCCAGCAGCTTTGGGACACCAAACGAGCAGTACTTC. Translated: CASSFGTPNEQYF.